These 6 T cell receptor beta chains share one sample of origin, sequenced in a study of T cell repertoires in cytomegalovirus infection. TCRdb used MiXCR to reprocess the reads, holding one entry per CDR3 protein. The sample lists fewer than 650,000 distinct CDR3 sequences; 40% were seen once. Their recognized antigens are unknown. This specimen was cultured PBMCs, taken from culture after CMV antigen stimulation. The receptors were sampled from a human donor in good health (CMV status not recorded). Some clones in this sample may be carry-over from other donors' samples.

J is TRBJ2-7 and V is TRBV7-4; 7 nucleotides agree with TRBD1. This CDR3 has 14 amino acids. The V segment lost 4 bases and the J segment 3 bases; nucleotides outside the gene matches: 6. Germline values: CDR1 SGHVT, CDR2 SQSDAQ. The CDR3: CASSSLDRLYEQYF. CDR3 bases: TGTGCCAGCAGCTCCCTGGACAGGCTCTACGAGCAGTACTTC.

The chain uses TRBV5-4 and TRBJ2-5, with D maybe TRBD2 (6 bases). CDR1 is SGHNT and CDR2 is YYREEE in the germline V gene (reference sequence). The CDR3 is 15 amino acids. V shed 4 bases and J shed 3 bases, with 16 bases lying between them. This chain's CDR3 is CASSPRAGLKETQYF. CDR3 DNA: TGTGCCAGCAGCCCCCGTGCGGGACTTAAAGAGACCCAGTACTTC.

The V gene is TRBV12-3 or TRBV12-4, the J gene TRBJ2-3; perhaps TRBD2 as D (6 bases). This CDR3 comprises 15 residues. Trimming left V 3 bases short and J 1 base short, with 11 bases between. The CDR3 spells CASSFWRGGTDTQYF. DNA for the CDR3: TGTGCCAGCAGTTTTTGGAGGGGAGGCACAGATACGCAGTATTTT.

V gene TRBV7-2 combines with J gene TRBJ2-2; 10 nucleotides agree with TRBD2. J was trimmed by 2 bases and V by 7 bases; bases with no gene match: 16. Germline CDR1 and CDR2: SGHTA and FQGNSA. CDR3 length: 19 amino acids. The CDR3 region is CASTRRGASGSFNTGELFF. CDR3 DNA: TGTGCCAGCACCAGGCGGGGAGCTAGCGGGAGTTTCAACACCGGGGAGCTGTTTTTT.

This clonotype was detected many times. This chain joins TRBV20-1 and TRBJ2-1, with a possible D match to TRBD1 (6 bases). The germline V gene encodes CDR1 DFQATT and CDR2 SNEGSKA (reference sequence). Trimming took 1 base from V and 0 from J, leaving 10 bases between them. The CDR3 covers 15 residues. In DNA form, the CDR3 reads TGCAGTGCTAGAGGACAGGTTGTCTCCTACAATGAGCAGTTCTTC. It codes for CSARGQVVSYNEQFF.

V and J are TRBV19 and TRBJ2-1; 9 nucleotides line up with TRBD2. J lost 5 bases, V lost 6 bases, and 8 bases had no gene match. The CDR3 runs to 15 residues. Germline values: CDR1 LNHDA, CDR2 SQIVND (reference sequence). The CDR3 DNA follows: TGTGCCAGTAGCCGGACTAGCGACCACCACAATGAGCAGTTCTTC. Protein product: CASSRTSDHHNEQFF.